The rows below give T cell receptor beta chains drawn from one sample of a study of blood T cells in healthy people across ages. TCRdb independently ran MiXCR on the 5' RACE reads; one entry per CDR3 protein. The sample has fewer than 700,000 distinct CDR3 sequences; around half are singletons. Sequencing was performed on blood. Source of these receptors: a man at least 80 years old in good health. CDR3s include the opening cysteine and the closing phenylalanine or tryptophan. The D gene is left open where the match is weak. Not all rows give a size; the values are once, few, many and, for expanded clones, a class.

DNA | CDR3 | J | V | size | D
TGTGCCAGCAGCTTATTCAACAGTGAGGGGATAGAGCAGTACTTC | CASSLFNSEGIEQYF | TRBJ2-5 | TRBV7-9 | few | -
TGTGCCAGCTCACCGCCTAGCGGGGGGACAGATACGCAGTATTTT | CASSPPSGGTDTQYF | TRBJ2-3 | TRBV18 | - | TRBD2
TGTGCCAGCAGTTACCCGGGAGCGGGGGGTAACAATGAGCAGTTCTTC | CASSYPGAGGNNEQFF | TRBJ2-1 | TRBV6-2/TRBV6-3 | - | TRBD2
TGTGCCAGCACCACCTACCCCATCTATGGCTACACCTTC | CASTTYPIYGYTF | TRBJ1-2 | TRBV28 | - | -
TGCGCCAGCAGCACAACAGGGGGCTCTGGGGCCAATGTCCTGACTTTC | CASSTTGGSGANVLTF | TRBJ2-6 | TRBV5-1 | few | TRBD1
TGTGCCAGCAGCTTAAATCAGCCGGATAATTCACCCCTCCACTTT | CASSLNQPDNSPLHF | TRBJ1-6 | TRBV7-2 | - | -
TGCGCCAGCAGCCAAGATCGCAGGGGATGGCCGAGTTCCGAGCAGTACTTC | CASSQDRRGWPSSEQYF | TRBJ2-7 | TRBV4-3 | - | -
TGTGCCAGCAGCGATAGGGGGGGTCGGTTCCCTGGCTACACCTTC | CASSDRGGRFPGYTF | TRBJ1-2 | TRBV3-1 | - | -
TGTGCCACCAGTGAACCCTCTGCTCTCGAGCAGTACTTC | CATSEPSALEQYF | TRBJ2-7 | TRBV24-1 | few | -
TGTGCCAGCAGCTTGCTCCCGAGCTCCTACAATGAGCAGTTCTTC | CASSLLPSSYNEQFF | TRBJ2-1 | TRBV7-2 | few | -